This T cell receptor beta chain appears in the sequencing data of a study of T cell responses to AZD1222 COVID-19 vaccine. Overall study results and limits: Baseline seropositivity occurred in only a handful of AZD1222 recipients. The study found Spike-specific TCR breadth and depth rose after two AZD1222 doses. The sample set comprised mostly white British donors with more females, and clonal diversity was possibly underestimated.

Germline lookup yields CDR1 SGHAT and CDR2 FQNNGV. V dropped 1 base and J dropped 7 bases, with 14 bases sitting between them. CDR3 length: 14 amino acids. Produced via immunoSEQ multiplex PCR; TCRdb's table is partial and in-frame only. The sample includes about 55,000 clones, approximately 84% seen only once; the top ten take 27%. A note on this clone: Its matching antigen is unknown.

The sample was peripheral blood, taken on day 0 of AZD1222 vaccination. The chain combines TRBV11-2 with TRBJ2-7; perhaps TRBD1 as D (6 bases). The TCR was taken from an adult in good health. CDR3 nucleotide sequence: TGTGCCAGCAGCTTAGCCTCCGGGACACGGGAGCAGTACTTC. It translates to CASSLASGTREQYF.